A single sample gave rise to the 31 T cell receptor beta chains below, sequenced in a study of HIV-infected patients and healthy controls (dated by TCRdb to 2014 to 2015). Libraries came from 5' RACE. Instrument used: Illumina MiSeq. About 470 ng RNA was reverse transcribed with SuperScript III using primers against the alpha and beta constant regions. Alpha and beta chain libraries were generated separately via chain-specific third strand synthesis with multiplexing indices. The raw public data were reprocessed by TCRdb itself: fastp quality trimming at Q25, MiXCR clonotype calling, in-frame beta chains only. Merged by CDR3 protein, the rows form single entries marked with the most common genes and DNA. Counted in this sample were about 19,000 distinct CDR3 sequences; roughly 8.9% of them appeared once. About 2.8% of the sample belongs to the ten largest clones. Whole blood was used without fractionating the cells, so the repertoire represented all peripheral T cells without sorting.

Sequences were obtained from blood. The origin of the receptors is an adult in good health.

The rearrangement uses TRBV9 and TRBJ2-1; 8 bases map to TRBD1. This CDR3 has 14 amino acids. V was clipped by 3 bases and J by 4 bases; unmatched bases: 3. CDR1 and CDR2 from the germline V gene are SGDLS and YYNGEE. The CDR3 nucleotides read TGTGCCAGCAGCGGACAGGGGACTTACAATGAGCAGTTCTTC. It encodes CASSGQGTYNEQFF.

This clonotype was detected many times. The chain carries TRBV7-8 and TRBJ1-2, with 8 bases that match TRBD1. The CDR3 is made up of 16 amino acids. V dropped 2 bases and J dropped 0; count of bases not matched to a gene: 5. Germline loops: CDR1 SGHVS, CDR2 FQNEAQ. The CDR3 is CASSLFGQGANYGYTF. CDR3 DNA: TGTGCCAGCAGCTTATTTGGACAGGGAGCTAACTATGGCTACACCTTC.

This clonotype occurred a few times. This chain connects TRBV11-2 to TRBJ2-5, with 14 bases matching TRBD2. The CDR3 is made up of 16 amino acids. Germline V gene sequence: CDR1 SGHAT, CDR2 FQNNGV. V lost 5 bases and J lost 5; bases outside the gene matches: 7. CDR3 amino acids: CASSPRLAGGQETQYF. CDR3 DNA: TGTGCCAGCAGCCCGAGACTAGCGGGGGGGCAGGAGACCCAGTACTTC.

The CDR3 sequence is CASSSLTLWEQYF. The CDR3 nucleotides read TGTGCCAGCAGCTCCTTAACCTTGTGGGAGCAGTACTTC. V usage is TRBV5-5 and J usage is TRBJ2-7; no definite D call. The V end was cut by 3 bases, the J end by 7 bases, with 14 bases between. The CDR3 covers 13 residues. Per the germline V gene, CDR1 is SGHKS and CDR2 is YYEKEE (reference sequence).

This clonotype appeared many times. This chain uses TRBV12-3 or TRBV12-4 with TRBJ2-3; 8 nucleotides line up with TRBD2. The trim removed 6 bases at V and 5 bases at J, leaving 13 bases unmatched. This CDR3 contains 16 residues. The CDR3 coding sequence is TGTGCCAGCAGGTCCTCCGGGGGGGCGTCTATAGATACGCAGTATTTT. Amino acids: CASRSSGGASIDTQYF.

This clonotype was counted at least ten times. V usage is TRBV20-1 and J usage is TRBJ2-1, with 7 bases aligning to TRBD2. The length of the CDR3 is 16 residues. V shed 0 bases and J 4 bases; nucleotides not matched to a gene: 9. Germline lookup yields CDR1 DFQATT and CDR2 SNEGSKA (reference sequence). The CDR3 DNA reads TGCAGTGCTAGAGAACCGGTAGCGGGCGTATACAATGAGCAGTTCTTC. Protein sequence: CSAREPVAGVYNEQFF.

This clonotype turned up a few times. The chain is built from TRBV9 and TRBJ1-5, with D hard to call. This CDR3 is built from 14 residues. Deletions cut 0 bases from V and 1 base from J, with 5 bases between. Germline CDR1 SGDLS, CDR2 YYNGEE. The CDR3 DNA reads TGTGCCAGCAGCGTAGAGGGAAGCAATCAGCCCCAGCATTTT. Amino acids: CASSVEGSNQPQHF.

This clonotype was seen only a few times. V and J are TRBV20-1 and TRBJ1-1; D gene uncertain. Germline V gives CDR1 DFQATT, CDR2 SNEGSKA (reference sequence). V lost 4 bases and J 3 bases, leaving 6 bases between the germline ends. The CDR3 sequence is 11 residues long. CDR3 region: CSATPYTEAFF. CDR3 coding DNA: TGCAGTGCTACACCTTACACTGAAGCTTTCTTT.

This clonotype was observed a handful of times. The chain is built from TRBV27 and TRBJ2-3; 7 nucleotides align to TRBD2. Germline V gene sequence: CDR1 MNHEY, CDR2 SMNVEV (reference sequence). The CDR3 runs to 17 residues. Trimming removed 4 bases from V and 1 base from J; junction bases left unmatched: 11. The CDR3 spells CASSWGLLRPRTDTQYF. CDR3 in DNA: TGTGCCAGCAGTTGGGGACTACTCCGCCCACGCACAGATACGCAGTATTTT.

This clonotype was found many times. The CDR3 DNA follows: TGTGCCAGCAGCTTAGTTGCCGGCCTAACTAGCACAGATACGCAGTATTTT. Translating gives CASSLVAGLTSTDTQYF. J is TRBJ2-3 and V is TRBV7-2; D uncertain. Germline values: CDR1 SGHTA, CDR2 FQGNSA. Trimming removed 1 base from V and 0 bases from J, with 14 bases in between. This CDR3 is 17 amino acids long.

Comments on this clonotype: A much larger clone lies a single base off, so this may be a read error. The chain links TRBV28 to TRBJ2-3; 9 bases fit TRBD1. The V gene's germline CDR1 is MDHEN and CDR2 SYDVKM. The CDR3 covers 15 residues. CDR3 bases: TGTACCAGCAGTCCATGGGGACAGGGTAAAGATACGCAGTATTTT. It codes for CTSSPWGQGKDTQYF.

There are many counts of this clonotype. The V and J genes are TRBV14 and TRBJ1-1; the D is unclear. V was cut by 3 bases and J by 4 bases, with 12 bases left in between. The V gene's germline CDR1 is SGHDN and CDR2 FVKESK. This CDR3 region has 14 residues. The CDR3 region is CASSHDPRLTEAFF. In nucleotides, the CDR3 is TGTGCCAGCAGCCACGACCCACGACTCACTGAAGCTTTCTTT.

This clonotype has ten or more counts. J is TRBJ2-4 and V is TRBV20-1; the match to TRBD2 covers 13 bases. J gave up 7 bases and V 3 bases, and 9 bases lay outside the gene matches. This CDR3 comprises 16 residues. Germline CDR1 and CDR2: DFQATT and SNEGSKA (reference sequence). The CDR3 region is CSASITSGGAGNIQYF. In DNA, the CDR3 is TGCAGTGCTAGTATCACTAGCGGGGGGGCTGGGAACATTCAGTACTTC.

This clonotype occurred once. This chain connects TRBV5-5 to TRBJ2-3; D remains unclear. The V end was cut by 8 bases, the J end by 0 bases, with 19 bases between. Germline CDR1 is SGHKS and CDR2 is YYEKEE (reference sequence). The CDR3 is made up of 16 amino acids. CDR3 sequence reads: CASLTRGRYSTDTQYF. CDR3 nucleotide sequence: TGTGCCAGTCTGACTCGTGGACGATATAGCACAGATACGCAGTATTTT.

This clonotype was recorded at least ten times. The rearrangement joins TRBV5-1 to TRBJ1-1; D is uncertain. The CDR3 consists of 14 residues. Germline loops: CDR1 SGHRS, CDR2 YFSETQ. V was pared by 6 bases and J by 4 bases, with 16 bases between. CDR3 in amino acids: CASTGPGAGTEAFF. The CDR3 nucleotides read TGCGCCAGCACCGGGCCTGGAGCAGGCACTGAAGCTTTCTTT.

This clonotype was counted ten times or more. The gene calls are TRBV28 and TRBJ1-5, with D hard to call. CDR3 length equals 14 residues. Germline V gives CDR1 MDHEN, CDR2 SYDVKM. V lost 9 bases and J lost 11, with 23 bases in between. The CDR3 bases are TGTGCCAGTTTAACGAAAAAAAGGTTCTTGGCCCAGCATTTT. Amino acids: CASLTKKRFLAQHF.

This clonotype was seen many times. The V gene is TRBV6-5, the J gene TRBJ2-1; 7 bases line up with TRBD2. Germline CDR1 is MNHEY and CDR2 is SVGAGI. V lost 4 bases and J lost 10; bases outside the gene matches: 7. The CDR3 is 13 residues long. CDR3: CASSWPGLPEQFF. In nucleotides, the CDR3 is TGTGCCAGCAGTTGGCCGGGACTACCAGAGCAGTTCTTC.

This clonotype was recorded many times. The rearrangement joins TRBV7-9 to TRBJ2-7, with 7 bases identical to TRBD2. In germline, CDR1 is SEHNR, CDR2 FQNEAQ (reference sequence). CDR3 length: 15 amino acids. V trimming: 4 bases; J trimming: 2 bases; junction bases outside the gene matches: 8. The CDR3 sequence is CASSSGREKAYEQYF. Written as DNA, the CDR3 is TGTGCCAGCAGCTCAGGGCGGGAGAAGGCCTACGAGCAGTACTTC.

This clonotype occurred many times. The chain links TRBV7-9 to TRBJ2-2, with D unresolved. The germline V gene has CDR1 SEHNR and CDR2 FQNEAQ (reference sequence). The CDR3 has 12 amino acids. V was pared by 11 bases and J by 0 bases, with 7 bases between. CDR3 sequence (DNA): TGTGCCGGATCTCCGAACACCGGGGAGCTGTTTTTT. This gives the protein CAGSPNTGELFF.

This clonotype came up a few times. The chain employs TRBV10-2 and TRBJ1-5; D perhaps matches TRBD1 (5 bases). V was shortened by 6 bases and J by 0 bases, with 9 bases between the two germline ends. The CDR3 is 14 amino acids. Germline V gene sequence: CDR1 WSHSY, CDR2 SAAADI. CDR3 residues: CASSGTDSNQPQHF. The CDR3 DNA sequence: TGCGCCAGCAGCGGGACGGATAGCAATCAGCCCCAGCATTTT.

The table lists this clonotype with many counts. This chain joins TRBV20-1 and TRBJ1-2, with D unclear. Germline V gives CDR1 DFQATT, CDR2 SNEGSKA (reference sequence). V was clipped by 8 bases and J by 4 bases, with 17 bases between them. The CDR3 has 13 amino acids. The chain's CDR3 is CSLPLPWSYGYTF. In DNA, the CDR3 is TGCAGTCTCCCGTTACCGTGGTCCTATGGCTACACCTTC.

CDR3 nucleotide sequence: TGTGCCAGTAGTCCTCTCGGGCAGGCGAGCAATCAGCCCCAGCATTTT. Its translation is CASSPLGQASNQPQHF. The V gene is TRBV19, the J gene TRBJ1-5; no definite D call. This CDR3 spans 16 amino acids. Per germline, CDR1 LNHDA and CDR2 SQIVND (reference sequence). The V end lost 5 bases, the J end lost 1 base, and 15 bases lay between the germline ends.

This clonotype showed up many times. J is TRBJ2-7 and V is TRBV7-8, with 7 nucleotides matching TRBD2. Germline CDR1 reads SGHVS; CDR2 reads FQNEAQ. There are 15 residues in the CDR3. Unmatched junction bases numbered 10, after V lost 5 bases and J lost 3 bases. The CDR3 DNA follows: TGTGCCAGCAGCCAGCTAGCGGCTTCCTACTACGAGCAGTACTTC. It translates to CASSQLAASYYEQYF.

This clonotype is judged medium-sized. The chain employs TRBV7-2 and TRBJ2-7, with TRBD1 identical over 9 bases. Trimming took 6 bases from V and 2 from J; bases not matched to a gene: 8. This CDR3 has 15 residues. Germline CDR1 reads SGHTA; CDR2 reads FQGNSA. CDR3 sequence (DNA): TGTGCCAGCAGGTCGCGGACAGGGGCAACCTACGAGCAGTACTTC. Translated, it gives CASRSRTGATYEQYF.

This clonotype occurred many times. The V call is TRBV10-3, the J call TRBJ2-3; tentative D call: TRBD2 (7 bases). Germline lookup yields CDR1 ENHRY and CDR2 SYGVKD. The CDR3 has 14 amino acids. Trimming cost V 8 bases and J 0 bases, with 12 bases left between them. CDR3 bases: TGTGCCATCCGGGGGGCGATTAGCACAGATACGCAGTATTTT. Translated: CAIRGAISTDTQYF.

This clonotype has just a few counts. The V gene is TRBV11-2, the J gene TRBJ2-5; D is possibly TRBD1 (6 bases). The germline V gene has CDR1 SGHAT and CDR2 FQNNGV. Trimming left V 2 bases short and J 4 bases short, with 8 bases between. This CDR3 spans 13 amino acids. The CDR3 DNA reads as TGTGCCAGCAGCTTACCAGGGGCAGAGACCCAGTACTTC. Its protein is CASSLPGAETQYF.

In its sample, this clonotype was seen many times. The J gene is TRBJ2-2, the V gene TRBV12-3 or TRBV12-4, with D possibly matching TRBD1 (6 bases). The CDR3 spans 18 residues. The V gene lost 6 bases and the J gene lost 0 bases, with 20 bases spanning the gap. Here the CDR3 reads CASSWDTPKFANTGELFF. The CDR3 bases are TGTGCCAGCAGCTGGGACACTCCAAAGTTCGCGAACACCGGGGAGCTGTTTTTT.

This clonotype has a count of ten or more. This chain's CDR3 is CASSMAETQYF. DNA of the CDR3: TGTGCCAGCAGTATGGCAGAGACCCAGTACTTC. The chain couples TRBV6-6 to TRBJ2-5; D is ambiguous. Germline values: CDR1 MNHNY, CDR2 SVGAGI (reference sequence). The CDR3 consists of 11 residues. V lost 5 bases and J 4 bases, leaving 5 bases between the germline ends.

This clonotype is termed medium-sized. The chain combines TRBV5-1 with TRBJ1-1; D gene unclear. This CDR3 spans 14 amino acids. Per the germline V gene, CDR1 is SGHRS and CDR2 is YFSETQ. Trimming shortened V by 4 bases and J by 1 base, and 11 bases separated the two germline ends. CDR3 in amino acids: CASSIQAANTEAFF. The CDR3 DNA reads as TGCGCCAGCAGCATCCAGGCCGCGAACACTGAAGCTTTCTTT. Using reference TRBV5-1 and TRBJ1-1 for the parts outside the CDR3, the full variable domain is KAGVTQTPRYLIKTRGQQVTLSCSPISGHRSVSWYQQTPGQGLQFLFEYFSETQRNKGNFPGRFSGRQFSNSRSEMNVSTLELGDSALYLCASSIQAANTEAFFGQGTRLTVV.

This clonotype showed up many times. This sequence joins TRBV10-3 and TRBJ2-5, with a tentative D call TRBD2 (6 bases). The CDR3 is made up of 13 amino acids. V lost 10 bases and J 5 bases, leaving 17 bases between the germline ends. Germline CDR1 reads ENHRY; CDR2 reads SYGVKD. CDR3 in amino acids: CATQEASAETQYF. The CDR3 DNA sequence: TGTGCCACCCAAGAAGCTAGCGCGGAGACCCAGTACTTC.

In its sample, this clonotype is medium-sized (0.01 to 0.1%). The CDR3 DNA is TGCGCCAGCAGTCCGGGCCCCTATAGCAATCAGCCCCAGCATTTT. This codes for CASSPGPYSNQPQHF. The V gene is TRBV5-1, the J gene TRBJ1-5; D gene ambiguous. This CDR3 has 15 residues. Trimming took off 5 bases at V and 0 bases at J, with 12 bases between the two ends. Germline lookup yields CDR1 SGHRS and CDR2 YFSETQ.